The TCR beta chain under discussion was sequenced for a study of blood T cell repertoires in COVID-19. Per the original data handling: Amplification with reference gene primers provided the estimates of nucleated cell counts. TCRdb's table, derived via immunoSEQ multiplex PCR, lists solely in-frame clones and lacks some. V and J calls and clone size are as listed in that table; D and trimming were resolved from the DNA. Of tens of thousands of clones in the sample, roughly 77% are singletons; the top ten hold just under 15%. V was shortened by 1 base and J by 0 bases, with 6 bases between the two germline ends. The CDR3 sequence is 15 residues long. Germline CDR1 reads MDHEN; CDR2 reads SYDVKM.

The TCR comes from a man at least 80 years old with acute or convalescent COVID-19. V gene TRBV28 combines with J gene TRBJ2-2; D gene unclear. The sample was peripheral blood. Here the CDR3 DNA reads TGTGCCAGCAGTTTATTGGCATCGAACACCGGGGAGCTGTTTTTT. The encoded protein is CASSLLASNTGELFF.